This T cell receptor (beta chain) was found in a study of regulatory T cells in long-lasting Graves disease. Specified time point: newly diagnosed GD, antithyroid drugs for less than 3 months. The TCR library was made from RNA extracted from PBMCs. J lost 2 bases, V lost 5 bases, and 7 bases had no gene match. The CDR3 spans 17 residues. Germline CDR1 reads SGHVS; CDR2 reads FQNEAQ. Library construction for TCR beta used iRepertoire HTBI primers and Arm-PCR of CDR3 regions. TCRdb ran MiXCR on the multiplex PCR reads and lists one entry per CDR3 protein. This table holds hundreds of thousands of distinct CDR3 sequences, about 13% found once. This sample also belongs to another study, concerning T cells in Graves' hyperthyroidism and ophthalmopathy.

Material: peripheral blood mononuclear cells (PBMCs), obtained at new diagnosis, from a patient treated with antithyroid drugs. This receptor was taken from a man under 40 with Graves disease. The rearrangement joins TRBV7-8 to TRBJ2-7, with 15 bases fitting TRBD2. CDR3 coding DNA: TGTGCCAGCAGCCCCGCGGGACTAGCGGGAGGAACCTACGAGCAGTACTTC. Protein sequence: CASSPAGLAGGTYEQYF.